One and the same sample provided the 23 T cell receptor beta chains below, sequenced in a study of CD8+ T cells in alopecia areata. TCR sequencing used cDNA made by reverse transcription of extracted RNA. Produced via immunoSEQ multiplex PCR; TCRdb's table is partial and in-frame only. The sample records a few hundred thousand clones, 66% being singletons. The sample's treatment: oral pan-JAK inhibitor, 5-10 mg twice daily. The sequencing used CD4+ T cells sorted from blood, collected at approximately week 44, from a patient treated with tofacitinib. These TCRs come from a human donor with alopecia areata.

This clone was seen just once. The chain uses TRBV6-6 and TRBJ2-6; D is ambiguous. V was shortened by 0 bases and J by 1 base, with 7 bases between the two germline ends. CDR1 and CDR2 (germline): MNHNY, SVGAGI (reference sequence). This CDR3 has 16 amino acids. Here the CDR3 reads CASSYSSGSGANVLTF. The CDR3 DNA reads TGTGCCAGCAGTTACTCGAGTGGATCTGGGGCCAACGTCCTGACTTTC.

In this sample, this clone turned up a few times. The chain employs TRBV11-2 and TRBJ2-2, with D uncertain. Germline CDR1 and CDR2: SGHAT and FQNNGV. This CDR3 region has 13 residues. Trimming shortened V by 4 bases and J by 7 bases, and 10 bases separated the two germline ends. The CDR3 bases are TGTGCCAGCAGCTGGGTTGGGGACGGGGAGCTGTTTTTT. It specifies CASSWVGDGELFF.

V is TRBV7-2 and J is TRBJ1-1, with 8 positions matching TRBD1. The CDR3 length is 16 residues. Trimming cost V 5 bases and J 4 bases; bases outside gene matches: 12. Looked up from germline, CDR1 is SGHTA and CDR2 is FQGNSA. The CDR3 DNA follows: TGTGCCAGCAGCCCCTGGACAGGGACTGTGAGCACTGAAGCTTTCTTT. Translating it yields CASSPWTGTVSTEAFF.

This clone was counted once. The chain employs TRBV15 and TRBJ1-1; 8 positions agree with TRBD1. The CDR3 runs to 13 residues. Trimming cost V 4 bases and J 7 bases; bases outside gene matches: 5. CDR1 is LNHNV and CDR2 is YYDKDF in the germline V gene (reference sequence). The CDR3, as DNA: TGTGCCACCAGCACTGGACAGGGACTTGAAGCTTTCTTT. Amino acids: CATSTGQGLEAFF. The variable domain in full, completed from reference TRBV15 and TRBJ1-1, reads DAMVIQNPRYQVTQFGKPVTLSCSQTLNHNVMYWYQQKSSQAPKLLFHYYDKDFNNEADTPDNFQSRRPNTSFCFLDIRSPGLGDTAMYLCATSTGQGLEAFFGQGTRLTVV.

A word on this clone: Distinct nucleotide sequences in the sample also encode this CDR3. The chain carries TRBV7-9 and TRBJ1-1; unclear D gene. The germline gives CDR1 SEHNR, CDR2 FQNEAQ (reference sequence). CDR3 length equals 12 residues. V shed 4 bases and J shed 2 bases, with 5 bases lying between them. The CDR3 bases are TGTGCCAGCAGCTCCCGTAACACTGAAGCTTTCTTT. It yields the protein CASSSRNTEAFF.

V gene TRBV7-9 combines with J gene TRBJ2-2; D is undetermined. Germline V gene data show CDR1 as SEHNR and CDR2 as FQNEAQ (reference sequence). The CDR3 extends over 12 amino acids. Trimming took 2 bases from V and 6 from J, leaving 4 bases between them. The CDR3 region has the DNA TGTGCCAGCAGCTTAAGAGCCGGGGAGCTGTTTTTT. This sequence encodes CASSLRAGELFF.

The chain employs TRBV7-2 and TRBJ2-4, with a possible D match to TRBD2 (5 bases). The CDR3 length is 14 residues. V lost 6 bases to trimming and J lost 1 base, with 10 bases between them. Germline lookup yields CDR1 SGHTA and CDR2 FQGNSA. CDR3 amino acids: CASRIASAKNIQYF. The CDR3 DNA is TGTGCCAGCAGAATAGCGTCGGCCAAAAACATTCAGTACTTC.

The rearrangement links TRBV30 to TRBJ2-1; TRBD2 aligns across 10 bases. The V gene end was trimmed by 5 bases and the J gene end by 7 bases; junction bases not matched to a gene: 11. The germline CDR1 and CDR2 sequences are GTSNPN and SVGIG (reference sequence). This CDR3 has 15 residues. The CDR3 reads CAWPGLAALENEQFF. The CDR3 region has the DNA TGTGCCTGGCCAGGACTAGCGGCACTCGAGAATGAGCAGTTCTTC.

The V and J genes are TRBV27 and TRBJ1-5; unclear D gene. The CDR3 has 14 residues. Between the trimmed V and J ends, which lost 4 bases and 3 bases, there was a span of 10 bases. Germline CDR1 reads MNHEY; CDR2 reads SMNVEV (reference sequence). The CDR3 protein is CASSSGSLNQPQHF. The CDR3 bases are TGTGCCAGCAGTTCCGGGTCGCTCAATCAGCCCCAGCATTTT.

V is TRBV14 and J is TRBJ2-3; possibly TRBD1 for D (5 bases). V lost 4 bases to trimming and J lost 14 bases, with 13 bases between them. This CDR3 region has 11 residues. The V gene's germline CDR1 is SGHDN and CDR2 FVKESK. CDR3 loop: CASSRSGYPYF. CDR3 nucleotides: TGTGCCAGCAGCCGCTCAGGGTACCCGTATTTT.

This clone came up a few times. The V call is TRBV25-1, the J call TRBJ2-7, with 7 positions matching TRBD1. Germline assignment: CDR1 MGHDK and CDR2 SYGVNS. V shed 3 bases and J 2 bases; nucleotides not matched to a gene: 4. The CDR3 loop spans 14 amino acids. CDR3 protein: CASSEWDRPYEQYF. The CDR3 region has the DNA TGTGCCAGCAGTGAGTGGGACAGACCCTACGAGCAGTACTTC.

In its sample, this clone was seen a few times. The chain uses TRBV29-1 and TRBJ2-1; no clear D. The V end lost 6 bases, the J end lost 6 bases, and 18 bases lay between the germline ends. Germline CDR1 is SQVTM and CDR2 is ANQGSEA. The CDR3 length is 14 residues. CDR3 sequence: CSVEQTVSSNEQFF. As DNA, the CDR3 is TGCAGCGTGGAACAAACAGTCTCCAGCAATGAGCAGTTCTTC.

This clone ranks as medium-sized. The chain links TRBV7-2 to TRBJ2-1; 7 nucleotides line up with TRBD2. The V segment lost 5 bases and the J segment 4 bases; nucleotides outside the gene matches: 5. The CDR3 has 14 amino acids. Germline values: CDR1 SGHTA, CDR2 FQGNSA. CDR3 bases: TGTGCCAGCAGCGAACCGGGACTATACAATGAGCAGTTCTTC. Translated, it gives CASSEPGLYNEQFF.

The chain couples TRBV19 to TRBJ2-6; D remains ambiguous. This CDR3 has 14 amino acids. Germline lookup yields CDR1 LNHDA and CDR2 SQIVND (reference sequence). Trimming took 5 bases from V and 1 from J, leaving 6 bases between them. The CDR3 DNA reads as TGTGCCAGTAGTGGTCAGTCTGGGGCCAACGTCCTGACTTTC. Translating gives CASSGQSGANVLTF.

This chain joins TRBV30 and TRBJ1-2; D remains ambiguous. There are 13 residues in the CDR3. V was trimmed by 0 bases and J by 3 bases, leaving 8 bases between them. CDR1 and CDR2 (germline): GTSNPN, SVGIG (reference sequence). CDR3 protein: CAWSVRQDYGYTF. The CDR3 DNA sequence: TGTGCCTGGAGTGTAAGGCAAGACTATGGCTACACCTTC.

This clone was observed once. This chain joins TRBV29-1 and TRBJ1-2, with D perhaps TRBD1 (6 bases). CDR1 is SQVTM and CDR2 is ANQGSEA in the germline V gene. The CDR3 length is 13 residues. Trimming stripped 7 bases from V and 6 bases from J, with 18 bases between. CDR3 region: CSAHRQGWDGYTF. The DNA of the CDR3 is TGCAGCGCTCACCGGCAGGGGTGGGATGGCTACACCTTC.

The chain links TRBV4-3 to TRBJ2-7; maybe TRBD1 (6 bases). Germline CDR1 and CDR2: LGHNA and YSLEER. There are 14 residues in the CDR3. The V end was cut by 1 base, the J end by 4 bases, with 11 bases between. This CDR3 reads CASSQVLQGYEQYF. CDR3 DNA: TGCGCCAGCAGCCAAGTCCTACAGGGATACGAGCAGTACTTC.

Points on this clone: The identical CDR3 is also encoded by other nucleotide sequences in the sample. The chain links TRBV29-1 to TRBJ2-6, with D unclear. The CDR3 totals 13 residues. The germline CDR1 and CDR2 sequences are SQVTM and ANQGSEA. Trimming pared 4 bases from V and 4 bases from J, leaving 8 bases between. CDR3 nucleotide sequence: TGCAGCGTTGCAGTTTCCGGGGCCAACGTCCTGACTTTC. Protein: CSVAVSGANVLTF. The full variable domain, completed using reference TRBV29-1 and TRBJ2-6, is SAVISQKPSRDICQRGTSLTIQCQVDSQVTMMFWYRQQPGQSLTLIATANQGSEATYESGFVIDKFPISRPNLTFSTLTVSNMSPEDSSIYLCSVAVSGANVLTFGAGSRLTVL.

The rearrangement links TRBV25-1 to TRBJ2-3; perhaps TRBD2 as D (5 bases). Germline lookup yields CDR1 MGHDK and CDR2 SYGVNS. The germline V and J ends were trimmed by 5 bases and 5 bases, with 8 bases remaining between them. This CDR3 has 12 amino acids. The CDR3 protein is CASSRGIDTQYF. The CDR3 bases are TGTGCCAGCAGTCGGGGTATAGATACGCAGTATTTT.

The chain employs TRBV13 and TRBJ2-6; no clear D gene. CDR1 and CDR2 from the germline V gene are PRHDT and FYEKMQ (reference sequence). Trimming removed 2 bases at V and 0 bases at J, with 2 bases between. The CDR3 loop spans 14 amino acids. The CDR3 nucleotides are TGTGCCAGCAGCTTAAGCTCTGGGGCCAACGTCCTGACTTTC. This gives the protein CASSLSSGANVLTF.

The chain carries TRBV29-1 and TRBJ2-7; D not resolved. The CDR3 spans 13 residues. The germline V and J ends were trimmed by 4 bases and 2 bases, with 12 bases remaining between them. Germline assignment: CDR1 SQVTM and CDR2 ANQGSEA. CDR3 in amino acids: CSVGSLSTYEQYF. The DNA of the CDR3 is TGCAGCGTTGGGTCACTGTCTACCTACGAGCAGTACTTC.

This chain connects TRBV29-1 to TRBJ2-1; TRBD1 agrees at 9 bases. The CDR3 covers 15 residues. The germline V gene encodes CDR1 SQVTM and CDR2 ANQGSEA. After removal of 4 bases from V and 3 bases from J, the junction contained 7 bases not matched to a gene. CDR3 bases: TGCAGCGTTGTCCCGGGACAGGGCATCTACAATGAGCAGTTCTTC. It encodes CSVVPGQGIYNEQFF.

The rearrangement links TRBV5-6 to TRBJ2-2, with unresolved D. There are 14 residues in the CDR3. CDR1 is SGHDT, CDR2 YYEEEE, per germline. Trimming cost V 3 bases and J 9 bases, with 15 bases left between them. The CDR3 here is CASSWNAGGRELFF. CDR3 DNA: TGTGCCAGCAGCTGGAACGCCGGCGGCCGGGAGCTGTTTTTT.